Presented here are 28 T cell receptor beta chains from one specimen sequenced in a study of T cell repertoires in cytomegalovirus infection. These receptors have no identified antigens. TCRdb reanalysed the reads using MiXCR and keeps one entry per CDR3 protein. The sample yields 350,000 to 400,000 distinct CDR3 sequences, about 35% seen once. Here the sequenced sample was cultured PBMCs, taken from culture after CMV antigen stimulation. These receptors all stem from a human donor in good health (CMV status not recorded). Some clones in this sample may be carry-over from other donors' samples.

This clonotype was found a few times. This rearrangement joins TRBV7-9 to TRBJ1-1, with 7 positions matching TRBD1. The CDR3 sequence is 13 residues long. The germline V gene has CDR1 SEHNR and CDR2 FQNEAQ (reference sequence). V shed 5 bases and J 10 bases; nucleotides not matched to a gene: 10. CDR3 loop: CASSEGQAPSAFF. As DNA, the CDR3 is TGTGCCAGCAGCGAAGGACAGGCGCCCTCAGCTTTCTTT.

V gene TRBV19 combines with J gene TRBJ1-4; no reliable D call. Trimming removed 6 bases from V and 1 base from J, with 9 bases in between. The CDR3 runs 14 residues. Germline V lookup: CDR1 LNHDA, CDR2 SQIVND (reference sequence). CDR3 sequence: CASRTSRTNEKLFF. As DNA, the CDR3 is TGTGCCAGTAGGACCAGTCGAACTAATGAAAAACTGTTTTTT.

The chain links TRBV6-2 or TRBV6-3 to TRBJ2-1; the match to TRBD2 covers 8 bases. V was clipped by 1 base and J by 6 bases; unmatched bases: 5. CDR3 length: 15 residues. The germline CDR1 and CDR2 sequences are MNHEY and SVGEGT. This CDR3 reads CASSYWTSILNEQFF. DNA for the CDR3: TGTGCCAGCAGTTACTGGACTAGCATCCTCAATGAGCAGTTCTTC.

This clonotype was seen a handful of times. The J gene is TRBJ1-1, the V gene TRBV11-2; possibly TRBD1 for D (5 bases). With 0 bases removed from V and 2 bases from J, the gap between germline ends came to 10 bases. Germline V gives CDR1 SGHAT, CDR2 FQNNGV. The CDR3 sequence is 15 residues long. The CDR3 here is CASSLDWGSNTEAFF. DNA for the CDR3: TGTGCCAGCAGCTTAGATTGGGGGTCAAACACTGAAGCTTTCTTT. The full variable domain, in which reference TRBV11-2 and TRBJ1-1 provide the parts outside the CDR3, is EAGVAQSPRYKIIEKRQSVAFWCNPISGHATLYWYQQILGQGPKLLIQFQNNGVVDDSQLPKDRFSAERLKGVDSTLKIQPAKLEDSAVYLCASSLDWGSNTEAFFGQGTRLTVV.

In its sample, this clonotype was seen once. The gene calls are TRBV19 and TRBJ2-1; perhaps TRBD2 as D (5 bases). This CDR3 has 16 amino acids. V was pared by 5 bases and J by 10 bases, with 24 bases between. CDR1 is LNHDA, CDR2 SQIVND, per germline (reference sequence). The CDR3 reads CASSSFGSKKRGEQFF. The CDR3 DNA reads as TGTGCCAGTAGTTCTTTTGGGAGCAAGAAAAGAGGCGAGCAGTTCTTC.

The DNA of the CDR3 is TGCGCCAGCAGCCAAGTAGCGGGAGGGTCCTACGAGCAGTACGTC. Its translation is CASSQVAGGSYEQYV. J is TRBJ2-7 and V is TRBV4-1, with 11 bases lining up with TRBD2. This CDR3 is built from 15 residues. Germline-derived CDR1 and CDR2 are MGHRA and YSYEKL. The V segment lost 1 base and the J segment 1 base; nucleotides outside the gene matches: 0.

Many counts were recorded for this clonotype. This chain uses TRBV7-8 with TRBJ2-3; the D gene is possibly TRBD2 (5 bases). Germline V gene sequence: CDR1 SGHVS, CDR2 FQNEAQ. The length of the CDR3 is 17 residues. Deletions cut 1 base from V and 0 bases from J, with 14 bases between. The CDR3 region is CASSLVRGGRSTDTQYF. The CDR3 DNA reads TGTGCCAGCAGCTTAGTCCGGGGTGGGCGGAGCACAGATACGCAGTATTTT. Using reference TRBV7-8 and TRBJ2-3 for the parts outside the CDR3, the full variable domain is GAGVSQSPRYKVAKRGQDVALRCDPISGHVSLFWYQQALGQGPEFLTYFQNEAQLDKSGLPSDRFFAERPEGSVSTLKIQRTQQEDSAVYLCASSLVRGGRSTDTQYFGPGTRLTVL.

Written as DNA, the CDR3 is TGTGCCAGCAGCGACGTGACAGGGGGCGATGGCTACACCTTC. This codes for CASSDVTGGDGYTF. This rearrangement joins TRBV7-4 to TRBJ1-2; 10 positions agree with TRBD1. Trimming cost V 5 bases and J 6 bases; bases outside gene matches: 6. Germline assignment: CDR1 SGHVT and CDR2 SQSDAQ. The CDR3 spans 14 residues.

There are many counts of this clonotype. The rearrangement uses TRBV4-3 and TRBJ2-1, with D maybe TRBD2 (5 bases). Per the germline V gene, CDR1 is LGHNA and CDR2 is YSLEER. Trimming took off 5 bases at V and 5 bases at J, with 16 bases between the two ends. CDR3 length: 15 residues. CDR3 protein: CASSKGPSRDNEQFF. In nucleotides, the CDR3 is TGCGCCAGCAGCAAAGGGCCCTCGAGGGACAATGAGCAGTTCTTC.

This clonotype came up a few times. Here the CDR3 reads CASSQEILITLEQSSGRQADTQYF. CDR3 sequence (DNA): TGCGCCAGCAGCCAAGAAATTCTAATTACTCTAGAACAGAGTAGCGGGAGGCAAGCAGATACGCAGTATTTT. The genes are TRBV4-3 and TRBJ2-3; 10 nucleotides match TRBD2. The germline V gene has CDR1 LGHNA and CDR2 YSLEER. V lost 0 bases to trimming and J lost 4 bases; unmatched junction nucleotides: 28. The CDR3 loop spans 24 amino acids.

This chain links TRBV7-8 with TRBJ2-1; D unclear. CDR1 is SGHVS, CDR2 FQNEAQ, per germline. The length of the CDR3 is 13 residues. Between the trimmed V and J ends, which lost 1 base and 6 bases, there was a span of 7 bases. CDR3 region: CASSLGLSNEQFF. The DNA of the CDR3 is TGTGCCAGCAGCTTAGGACTTTCCAATGAGCAGTTCTTC. Complete variable domain (other parts from reference TRBV7-8 and TRBJ2-1): GAGVSQSPRYKVAKRGQDVALRCDPISGHVSLFWYQQALGQGPEFLTYFQNEAQLDKSGLPSDRFFAERPEGSVSTLKIQRTQQEDSAVYLCASSLGLSNEQFFGPGTRLTVL.

The genes are TRBV11-3 and TRBJ2-6, with D unclear. The CDR3 has 14 amino acids. V lost 4 bases, J lost 3 bases, and 7 bases lay in between. The germline CDR1 and CDR2 sequences are SGHNT and YENEEA. CDR3 protein: CASSSPDGANVLTF. The CDR3 DNA follows: TGTGCCAGCAGCTCCCCAGATGGGGCCAACGTCCTGACTTTC.

This clonotype was found many times. The chain has TRBV7-2 and TRBJ1-4, with 10 bases aligning to TRBD1. J lost 0 bases, V lost 0 bases, and 7 bases had no gene match. The V gene's germline CDR1 is SGHTA and CDR2 FQGNSA. This CDR3 region has 19 residues. The CDR3 reads CASSLARRQGASTNEKLFF. The CDR3 DNA follows: TGTGCCAGCAGCTTAGCGCGGAGACAGGGGGCATCAACTAATGAAAAACTGTTTTTT.

V is TRBV6-1 and J is TRBJ1-6, with TRBD1 matching 7 bases. V was clipped by 7 bases and J by 7 bases; unmatched bases: 10. Germline CDR1 MNHNS, CDR2 SASEGT. The CDR3 loop spans 15 amino acids. CDR3 sequence reads: CASMASWDRNSPLHF. In DNA, the CDR3 is TGTGCCAGCATGGCTTCGTGGGACAGAAATTCACCCCTCCACTTT.

This clonotype was seen once. This chain joins TRBV7-6 and TRBJ2-1, with 10 positions matching TRBD1. Per germline, CDR1 SGHVS and CDR2 FNYEAQ. The V segment lost 3 bases and the J segment 0 bases; nucleotides outside the gene matches: 17. The CDR3 extends over 21 amino acids. The CDR3 DNA follows: TGTGCCAGCAGCTTGGGTCATTGGGACAGGGGCACTATTATCTCCTACAATGAGCAGTTCTTC. Translation gives CASSLGHWDRGTIISYNEQFF. Full variable domain (remainder filled in from reference TRBV7-6 and TRBJ2-1): GAGVSQSPRYKVTKRGQDVALRCDPISGHVSLYWYRQALGQGPEFLTYFNYEAQQDKSGLPNDRFSAERPEGSISTLTIQRTEQRDSAMYRCASSLGHWDRGTIISYNEQFFGPGTRLTVL.

The chain combines TRBV7-6 with TRBJ2-4, with D unresolved. The V end lost 4 bases, the J end lost 1 base, and 11 bases lay between the germline ends. Looked up from germline, CDR1 is SGHVS and CDR2 is FNYEAQ. This CDR3 region has 15 residues. CDR3 residues: CASSSWVGAKNIQYF. The DNA for the CDR3 is TGTGCCAGCAGCTCTTGGGTCGGGGCCAAAAACATTCAGTACTTC.

This clonotype was recorded a few times. The rearrangement joins TRBV5-4 to TRBJ2-3, with 9 nucleotides matching TRBD2. CDR1 is SGHNT and CDR2 is YYREEE in the germline V gene (reference sequence). The CDR3 has 15 amino acids. V lost 4 bases, J lost 2 bases, and 5 bases stayed unmatched. Here the CDR3 reads CASSPGTSSTDTQYF. The CDR3 DNA is TGTGCCAGCAGCCCTGGGACTAGCTCCACAGATACGCAGTATTTT.

The V call is TRBV7-6, the J call TRBJ2-2; perhaps D is TRBD1 or TRBD2 (5 bases each). CDR3 length equals 17 residues. Per germline, CDR1 SGHVS and CDR2 FNYEAQ. Between the trimmed V and J ends, which lost 5 bases and 1 base, there was a span of 17 bases. The CDR3 spells CASSRRTGALNTGELFF. CDR3 bases: TGTGCCAGCAGCCGACGAACCGGGGCTTTGAACACCGGGGAGCTGTTTTTT.

The rearrangement uses TRBV7-6 and TRBJ2-1; no firm D call. Germline CDR1 reads SGHVS; CDR2 reads FNYEAQ. The V end was cut by 2 bases, the J end by 7 bases, with 6 bases between. CDR3 size: 12 residues. The CDR3 sequence: CASSLSTNEQFF. CDR3 bases: TGTGCCAGCAGCTTATCCACAAATGAGCAGTTCTTC. Looking up the rest from reference TRBV7-6 and TRBJ2-1 gives the full variable domain: GAGVSQSPRYKVTKRGQDVALRCDPISGHVSLYWYRQALGQGPEFLTYFNYEAQQDKSGLPNDRFSAERPEGSISTLTIQRTEQRDSAMYRCASSLSTNEQFFGPGTRLTVL.

For the CDR3, the DNA is TGTGCCAGTAGTGCGATTACAGGGGGCGGCGAAAAACTGTTTTTT. It encodes CASSAITGGGEKLFF. V and J are TRBV19 and TRBJ1-4; TRBD1 matches 9 bases. The germline V gene encodes CDR1 LNHDA and CDR2 SQIVND (reference sequence). Unmatched junction bases numbered 9, after V lost 5 bases and J lost 8 bases. This CDR3 comprises 15 residues. Combining the CDR3 with reference TRBV19 and TRBJ1-4 gives the whole variable domain DGGITQSPKYLFRKEGQNVTLSCEQNLNHDAMYWYRQDPGQGLRLIYYSQIVNDFQKGDIAEGYSVSREKKESFPLTVTSAQKNPTAFYLCASSAITGGGEKLFFGSGTQLSVL.

This clonotype was seen a few times. This chain connects TRBV5-6 to TRBJ2-7; 14 bases match TRBD2. Germline V CDR1 and CDR2: SGHDT, YYEEEE. The CDR3 has 22 residues. The V segment lost 4 bases and the J segment 5 bases; nucleotides outside the gene matches: 26. The CDR3 DNA is TGTGCCAGCAGCCCTACGACAGACCGCTCGCTAAGACTAGCGGGAGGGCCGCACGAGCAGTACGTC. It yields the protein CASSPTTDRSLRLAGGPHEQYV.

The table lists this clonotype with a few counts. This chain uses TRBV6-6 with TRBJ2-3, with 9 bases matching TRBD2. The germline V gene encodes CDR1 MNHNY and CDR2 SVGAGI (reference sequence). This CDR3 has 16 amino acids. Germline trimming cut 5 bases from V and 6 bases from J; bases unmatched to any gene: 12. CDR3 protein: CASSESGGRARDTQYF. CDR3 bases: TGTGCCAGCAGTGAGTCTGGCGGGAGGGCGAGGGATACGCAGTATTTT.

This clonotype showed up many times. The chain is built from TRBV7-2 and TRBJ1-2; D is possibly TRBD1 (5 bases). Trimming stripped 4 bases from V and 1 base from J, with 13 bases between. The germline V gene has CDR1 SGHTA and CDR2 FQGNSA. The CDR3 is 15 residues long. CDR3 in amino acids: CASSSLEGRNYGYTF. The CDR3 DNA is TGTGCCAGCAGCTCGTTGGAGGGGCGTAACTATGGCTACACCTTC.

This clonotype was counted ten times or more. This chain connects TRBV7-2 to TRBJ2-1; TRBD2 matches 7 bases. Germline assignment: CDR1 SGHTA and CDR2 FQGNSA. There are 16 residues in the CDR3. The J segment lost 7 bases and the V segment lost 0 bases, leaving 9 bases of the junction unmatched. Here the CDR3 DNA reads TGTGCCAGCAGCTTAGCCATGGGAGGGCCGCGGAATGAGCAGTTCTTC. Translated, it gives CASSLAMGGPRNEQFF.

The V call is TRBV27, the J call TRBJ1-4; possible D gene TRBD1, 5 bases. This CDR3 has 15 residues. Trimming removed 7 bases at V and 7 bases at J, with 19 bases between. Germline CDR1 and CDR2: MNHEY and SMNVEV (reference sequence). In DNA, the CDR3 is TGTGCCAGCAAACTAGGACCCAGGAGGGGTGAAAAACTGTTTTTT. This translates into CASKLGPRRGEKLFF.

This clonotype was found a few times. The chain recombines TRBV14 with TRBJ1-2, with D uncertain. Trimming took off 2 bases at V and 4 bases at J, with 8 bases between the two ends. This CDR3 region has 13 residues. Germline CDR1 and CDR2: SGHDN and FVKESK. CDR3 loop: CASSQNIRYGYTF. The CDR3 DNA reads as TGTGCCAGCAGCCAAAACATTCGCTATGGCTACACCTTC.

This clonotype was counted between two and nine times. The gene calls are TRBV7-2 and TRBJ2-5; D remains unclear. This CDR3 contains 15 residues. Trimming took off 2 bases at V and 2 bases at J, with 12 bases between the two ends. Looked up from germline, CDR1 is SGHTA and CDR2 is FQGNSA. In DNA form, the CDR3 reads TGTGCCAGCAGCTTACAACCGACCGGGCAAGAGACCCAGTACTTC. Translated, it gives CASSLQPTGQETQYF.

The J gene is TRBJ2-7, the V gene TRBV6-6, with unresolved D. There are 12 residues in the CDR3. Germline V gives CDR1 MNHNY, CDR2 SVGAGI (reference sequence). V lost 2 bases to trimming and J lost 2 bases, with 4 bases between them. This chain's CDR3 is CASSYGTYEQYV. DNA of the CDR3: TGTGCCAGCAGTTACGGAACCTACGAGCAGTACGTC.